This T cell receptor beta chain was captured in a study of cytomegalovirus exposure and HLA in healthy donors. The germline CDR1 and CDR2 sequences are SGHTA and FQGNSA. Trimming at V came to 5 bases and at J to 5 bases, leaving 4 bases not matched to a gene. The CDR3 contains 13 residues. This PCR relied on a set of 60 Vbeta primers and 13 Jbeta primers. Some clones are missing from TCRdb's copy, which holds only in-frame ones; the method was immunoSEQ multiplex PCR. The sample shows fewer than 130,000 clones, roughly 80% of them seen only once. The chain has TRBV7-2 and TRBJ1-1; 8 nucleotides line up with TRBD1. This clonotype was sampled from a man aged 25-45 years in good health and CMV-seropositive. Material for sequencing was PBMCs. CDR3 sequence: CASSPRQGTEAFF. The CDR3 DNA reads TGTGCCAGCAGCCCACGACAGGGGACTGAAGCTTTCTTT.